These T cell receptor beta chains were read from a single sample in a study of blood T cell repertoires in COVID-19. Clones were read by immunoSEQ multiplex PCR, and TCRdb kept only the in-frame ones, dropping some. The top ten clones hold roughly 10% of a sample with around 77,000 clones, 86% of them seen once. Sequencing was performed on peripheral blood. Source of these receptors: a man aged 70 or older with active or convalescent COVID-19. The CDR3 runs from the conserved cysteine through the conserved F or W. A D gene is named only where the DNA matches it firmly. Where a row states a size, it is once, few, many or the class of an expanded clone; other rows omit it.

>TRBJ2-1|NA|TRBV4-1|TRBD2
TGCGCCAGCAGCCAACTAGCGGGAAGAAAGCAGTTCTTC
CASSQLAGRKQFF
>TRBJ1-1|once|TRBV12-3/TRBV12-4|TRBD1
TGTGCCAGCAGTTACGGACAGGGGGCGTTGGCTTTCTTT
CASSYGQGALAFF
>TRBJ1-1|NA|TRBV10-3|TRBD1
TGTGCCATCAGCGGACAGGGGGACACTGAAGCTTTCTTT
CAISGQGDTEAFF
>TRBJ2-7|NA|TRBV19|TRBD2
TGTGCCAGTAGTATGACTAGCGGGACCTCCTACGAGCAGTACTTC
CASSMTSGTSYEQYF
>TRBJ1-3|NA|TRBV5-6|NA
TGTGCCAGCAGCAAAAAGGACAGAAACCTCTCTGGAAACACCATATATTTT
CASSKKDRNLSGNTIYF
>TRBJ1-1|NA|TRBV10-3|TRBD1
TGTGCCATCAGTGAGACGGACAGGGCTGCTTTCTTT
CAISETDRAAFF
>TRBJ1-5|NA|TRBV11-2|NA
TGTGCCAGCAGCTTCAGTTCGAATCAGCCCCAGCATTTT
CASSFSSNQPQHF
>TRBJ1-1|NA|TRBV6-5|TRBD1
TGTGCCAGCAGACCGGGACAGCAAAACACTGAAGCTTTCTTT
CASRPGQQNTEAFF
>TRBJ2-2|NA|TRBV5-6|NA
TGTGCCAGCAGCTTGTACAGTAGCACCGGGGAGCTGTTTTTT
CASSLYSSTGELFF
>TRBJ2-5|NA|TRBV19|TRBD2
TGTGCCAGTAGTGCGGGGACTAGCGGCCAAGAGACCCAGTACTTC
CASSAGTSGQETQYF
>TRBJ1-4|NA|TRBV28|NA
TGTGCCAGCAGTTCCCTAGGGGTAAATGAAAAACTGTTTTTT
CASSSLGVNEKLFF
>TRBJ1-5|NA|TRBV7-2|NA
TGTGCCAGCAGCCCCGAGGGGGGCAATCAGCCCCAGCATTTT
CASSPEGGNQPQHF
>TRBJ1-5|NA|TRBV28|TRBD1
TGTGCCAGCAGGGACAGGGGAAGCAATCAGCCCCAGCATTTT
CASRDRGSNQPQHF
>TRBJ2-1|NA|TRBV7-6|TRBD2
TGTGCCAGCAGCGTACGCAGGACTAGCGGCACCTCCTACAATGAGCAGTTCTTC
CASSVRRTSGTSYNEQFF
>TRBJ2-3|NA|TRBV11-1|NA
TGTGCCAGCAGCTTATATGGCAGGGAAGGGGGTACGCAGTATTTT
CASSLYGREGGTQYF
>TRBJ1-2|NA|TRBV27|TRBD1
TGTGCCAGCAGTAAGAGGACAGGGGAACATGGCTACACCTTC
CASSKRTGEHGYTF
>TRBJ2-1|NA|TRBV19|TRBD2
TGTGCCAGTAGTATAGGACCGCTAGCGGGAGTTTTCAATGAGCAGTTCTTC
CASSIGPLAGVFNEQFF
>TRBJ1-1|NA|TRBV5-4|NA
TGTGCCAGCAGCTTGGCCACGTACGGGTACAACACTGAAGCTTTCTTT
CASSLATYGYNTEAFF
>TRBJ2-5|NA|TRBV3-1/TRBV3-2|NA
TGTGCCAGCAGCCTCCGGGGGGCCCAAGAGACCCAGTACTTC
CASSLRGAQETQYF
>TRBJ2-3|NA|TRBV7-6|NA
TGTGCCAGCAGCTTAAGCCCCCCCACAGATACGCAGTATTTT
CASSLSPPTDTQYF
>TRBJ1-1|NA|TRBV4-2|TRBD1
TGTGCCAGCAGCCCACCGGACAGGGGGGGCACTGAAGCTTTCTTT
CASSPPDRGGTEAFF
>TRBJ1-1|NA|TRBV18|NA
TGTGCCAGCTCACCAGGGGGGAATCCTGAAGCTTTCTTT
CASSPGGNPEAFF
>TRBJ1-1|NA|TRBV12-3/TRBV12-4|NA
TGTGCCAGCAGTTTAGTGAGTCAGCGGGGGGCTTTCTTT
CASSLVSQRGAFF
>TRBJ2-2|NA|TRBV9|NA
TGTGCCAGCAGCGTTGGGGGCGAAGCCACCGGGGAGCTGTTTTTT
CASSVGGEATGELFF
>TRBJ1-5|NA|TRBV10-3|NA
TGTGCCATCAGTTATAGTCCCCGACAGGAGCCCCAGCATTTT
CAISYSPRQEPQHF
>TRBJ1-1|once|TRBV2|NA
TGTGCCAGCAGTGTTACGGAGGGGAACACTGAAGCTTTCTTT
CASSVTEGNTEAFF
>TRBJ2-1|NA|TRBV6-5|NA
TGTGCCAGCAGGAACAGGGCTGAGCAGTTCTTC
CASRNRAEQFF
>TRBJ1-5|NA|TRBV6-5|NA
TGTGCCAGCACCCAGGGGTCCGGTCAGCCCCAGCATTTT
CASTQGSGQPQHF